A selection of T cell receptor beta chains follows, all from one sample in a study of T cell responses to AZD1222 COVID-19 vaccine. Measured with immunoSEQ multiplex PCR; TCRdb has only the in-frame clones, and not every one. Here the sample spans 130,000 to 150,000 clones, 80% to 95% being singletons. The sequencing here drew on peripheral blood, taken on day 0 of MenACWY control vaccination. The receptors derive from an adult in good health. The CDR3 runs from the conserved cysteine through the conserved F or W. A D gene is named only where the DNA matches it firmly. Clone size appears in some rows only: once, few, many, or a class for an expanded clone.

J	size	V	D	DNA	CDR3
TRBJ1-2	NA	TRBV28	TRBD1	TGTGCCAGCAGTTGGGGCCAGTACTCAGGGGGAATGGGCGGCTACACCTTC	CASSWGQYSGGMGGYTF
TRBJ2-7	NA	TRBV19	TRBD1	TGTGCCAGTAGTATGGGGACAGGGGGGGACTACGAGCAGTACTTC	CASSMGTGGDYEQYF
TRBJ1-3	NA	TRBV9	NA	TGTGCCAGCAGCTCATCACCAGTCGGGGGAAACACCATATATTTT	CASSSSPVGGNTIYF
TRBJ1-1	NA	TRBV7-9	TRBD1	TGTGCCAGCAGCTCGGGGACAGGGAAGGGGCTGAACACTGAAGCTTTCTTT	CASSSGTGKGLNTEAFF
TRBJ1-1	NA	TRBV18	NA	TGTGCCAGCTCACCACAAAGAGAAGCTGAAGCTTTCTTT	CASSPQREAEAFF
TRBJ2-3	NA	TRBV5-4	NA	TGTGCCAGCAGCTTAGGGCGTGGCACAGATACGCAGTATTTT	CASSLGRGTDTQYF
TRBJ1-1	NA	TRBV4-1	NA	TGCGCCAGCAGCCAAGAATGGGGGGCGGGCACTGAAGCTTTCTTT	CASSQEWGAGTEAFF
TRBJ2-1	NA	TRBV6-5	NA	TGTGCCAGCCGGGCCTTAAGCTATCGGTATGAGCAGTTCTTC	CASRALSYRYEQFF
TRBJ1-6	NA	TRBV7-8	NA	TGTGCCAGCAGCTTAAGAACAGATAATTCACCCCTCCACTTT	CASSLRTDNSPLHF
TRBJ1-5	NA	TRBV3-1/TRBV3-2	TRBD1	TGTGCCAGCAGCCAATTTGGACAGGGGATGGGTCAGCCCCAGCATTTT	CASSQFGQGMGQPQHF
TRBJ2-5	once	TRBV25-1	NA	TGTGCCAGCAGTGAAACACAAAGACAAGAGACCCAGTACTTC	CASSETQRQETQYF
TRBJ2-3	NA	TRBV18	TRBD2	TGTGCCAGCTCACCAGTACTAGCGGCCCCGGATACGCAGTATTTT	CASSPVLAAPDTQYF
TRBJ2-3	NA	TRBV5-1	NA	TGCGCCAGCAGCTTGGGAGGGGGGACCGGGGATACGCAGTATTTT	CASSLGGGTGDTQYF
TRBJ2-7	NA	TRBV9	NA	TGTGCCAGCAGCGTAGAATCTGACGAGCAGTACTTC	CASSVESDEQYF
TRBJ1-3	NA	TRBV27	NA	TGTGCCAGCAGTCCCAGGGGCTCGGGTGGAAACACCATATATTTT	CASSPRGSGGNTIYF
TRBJ1-1	NA	TRBV13	NA	TGTGCCAGCAGCACTGCGGGCGGCATTGAAGCTTTCTTT	CASSTAGGIEAFF
TRBJ2-1	NA	TRBV7-9	NA	TGTGCCAGCAGCGGCCGGCGGGGCTACAATGAGCAGTTCTTC	CASSGRRGYNEQFF
TRBJ2-3	NA	TRBV27	TRBD2	TGTGCCAGCACTACGGGGGGGCCCACAGATACGCAGTATTTT	CASTTGGPTDTQYF
TRBJ1-2	NA	TRBV6-5	NA	TGTGCCAGCAGCCCCACCGATCACAGGGATGGCTACACCTTC	CASSPTDHRDGYTF
TRBJ2-1	once	TRBV7-9	NA	TGTGCCAGCAGCTTGGCCCGACACAGGGCGGGAGCTGGAGAGCAGTTCTTC	CASSLARHRAGAGEQFF
TRBJ2-7	NA	TRBV7-9	NA	TGTGCCAGCAGCTCGCCGCCACCCGAGGGTTTTTCCTACGAGCAGTACTTC	CASSSPPPEGFSYEQYF
TRBJ1-5	few	TRBV9	NA	TGTGCCAGCAGCGTACAGGGAGGGAGCAATCAGCCCCAGCATTTT	CASSVQGGSNQPQHF
TRBJ1-1	few	TRBV27	NA	TGTGCCAGCACTCAGGGGCGTGAAGCTTTCTTT	CASTQGREAFF
TRBJ1-1	NA	TRBV19	TRBD1	TGTGCCAGTAGGGGACAGGGGAGGACTGAAGCTTTCTTT	CASRGQGRTEAFF
TRBJ1-4	few	TRBV5-1	TRBD1	TGCGCCAGCAGGGAGACAGGGTTAGCTAATGAAAAACTGTTTTTT	CASRETGLANEKLFF
TRBJ1-1	NA	TRBV12-5	TRBD1	TGTGCTAGTGGTCCAATCAGGGGGGTCACTGAAGCTTTCTTT	CASGPIRGVTEAFF
TRBJ2-3	NA	TRBV11-3	TRBD1	TGTGCCAGCAGCTTAGATGGGACAGGGGGAGATACGCAGTATTTT	CASSLDGTGGDTQYF
TRBJ2-3	NA	TRBV6-5	NA	TGTGCCAGCAGCACGACACGACCCGAAATGGGGCAGTATTTT	CASSTTRPEMGQYF
TRBJ1-3	NA	TRBV5-4	NA	TGTGCCAGCAGCCGTGGCGCAGGATCTGCTGGAAACACCATATATTTT	CASSRGAGSAGNTIYF
TRBJ1-2	NA	TRBV6-6	NA	TGTGCCAGCAGTTTACATAGATCTAACTATGGCTACACCTTC	CASSLHRSNYGYTF